This paragraph covers one TCR beta chain sequence. Its recognized antigen is unknown. Base qualities are not provided; no much larger clone lies one nucleotide away. This entry comes from a study of patients and donors after allogeneic stem cell transplantation (dated by TCRdb to the early 2020s). The library was made by RT-PCR. The sample was run on a NextSeq 550. TCRdb cleaned the public reads at Q25 with fastp, built clones with MiXCR and kept in-frame beta chains. Here each entry gathers all rows of one CDR3 protein and keeps the most common genes and DNA. This sample holds 800,000 to 1,000,000 distinct CDR3 sequences; roughly 18% were observed only once. The ten biggest clones cover roughly 6% of the sample. From its cysteine to its phenylalanine, the CDR3 spans 14 amino acids. The only DNA kept is the CDR3, 42 bases in frame from the first base. The V end loses 6 bases and the J end loses 4 bases, and a stretch of 18 bases separates them. As encoded in the germline V gene (reference sequence), CDR1 is DFQATT while CDR2 is SNEGSKA.

What was sequenced was blood, either unsorted or a sorted T cell fraction (not recorded which). The sequence joins TRBV20-1 to TRBJ2-5; TRBD2 is possibly the D segment (6 matching bases). This TCR came from a human donor who was either an allogeneic HSCT recipient or a stem cell or donor lymphocyte infusion donor (not recorded which). It is not recorded whose cells these are; they may come from a transplant donor. CDR3 region: CSAHKTSLRETQYF. The DNA sequence is given as TGCAGTGCCCACAAGACTAGTTTGCGAGAGACCCAGTACTTC.